This is a list of T cell receptor beta chains from one sample in a study of a mutant IDH1 vaccine in newly diagnosed glioma. The antigens these receptors bind are not known. The repertoire was sequenced with immunoSEQ multiplex PCR; TCRdb's copy has only in-frame clones and lacks some. Among tens of thousands of clones listed, under 90% were seen once. Source: PBMCs, taken from a glioma patient whose treatment included an IDH1 peptide vaccine. These receptors originate from a man aged 40-49 years with glioma. Each CDR3 is given with its conserved first and last residue. D genes are given only for firm matches. Only part of the rows carry a size: once, few, many, or a class if the clone is expanded.

abundance: once
v_gene: TRBV5-1
j_gene: TRBJ2-7
d_gene: TRBD1
CDR3aa: CASSSGTAYEQYF
CDR3nt: TGCGCCAGCAGCTCCGGGACAGCTTACGAGCAGTACTTC

abundance: NA
v_gene: TRBV6-5
j_gene: TRBJ2-7
d_gene: NA
CDR3aa: CASSSPGTASYEQYF
CDR3nt: TGTGCCAGCAGTTCCCCTGGGACGGCTTCCTACGAGCAGTACTTC

abundance: NA
v_gene: TRBV19
j_gene: TRBJ1-2
d_gene: TRBD1
CDR3aa: CASRDRGYYGYTF
CDR3nt: TGTGCCAGCCGGGACAGGGGCTACTATGGCTACACCTTC

abundance: NA
v_gene: TRBV30
j_gene: TRBJ2-1
d_gene: NA
CDR3aa: CAWKGEARNNEQFF
CDR3nt: TGTGCCTGGAAGGGAGAGGCAAGGAACAATGAGCAGTTCTTC

abundance: once
v_gene: TRBV2
j_gene: TRBJ2-7
d_gene: NA
CDR3aa: CASSFQGIHEQYF
CDR3nt: TGTGCCAGCAGTTTCCAGGGGATCCACGAGCAGTACTTC

abundance: NA
v_gene: TRBV6-1
j_gene: TRBJ1-2
d_gene: TRBD1
CDR3aa: CASSEKTGSNYGYTF
CDR3nt: TGTGCCAGCAGTGAAAAGACAGGGAGTAACTATGGCTACACCTTC

abundance: NA
v_gene: TRBV19
j_gene: TRBJ1-5
d_gene: NA
CDR3aa: CASSPWADSNQPQHF
CDR3nt: TGTGCCAGTAGCCCCTGGGCAGATAGCAATCAGCCCCAGCATTTT

abundance: NA
v_gene: TRBV27
j_gene: TRBJ1-6
d_gene: TRBD1
CDR3aa: CASSPGTGISPLHF
CDR3nt: TGTGCCAGCAGTCCCGGGACAGGAATATCACCCCTCCACTTT

abundance: NA
v_gene: TRBV4-1
j_gene: TRBJ2-7
d_gene: NA
CDR3aa: CASSQEDRPNAYEQYF
CDR3nt: TGCGCCAGCAGCCAAGAAGACAGGCCGAACGCCTACGAGCAGTACTTC

abundance: NA
v_gene: TRBV6-5
j_gene: TRBJ2-3
d_gene: NA
CDR3aa: CASRSGTDTQYF
CDR3nt: TGTGCCAGCAGGTCGGGCACAGATACGCAGTATTTT

abundance: NA
v_gene: TRBV13
j_gene: TRBJ2-7
d_gene: NA
CDR3aa: CASSQARWTSYEQYF
CDR3nt: TGTGCCAGCAGTCAAGCACGGTGGACTTCCTACGAGCAGTACTTC

abundance: NA
v_gene: TRBV7-8
j_gene: TRBJ2-5
d_gene: NA
CDR3aa: CATSETQYF
CDR3nt: TGTGCCACCTCAGAGACCCAGTACTTC

abundance: few
v_gene: TRBV9
j_gene: TRBJ1-2
d_gene: NA
CDR3aa: CASSASHARAGYTF
CDR3nt: TGTGCCAGCAGCGCCTCGCATGCCAGGGCTGGCTACACCTTC

abundance: NA
v_gene: TRBV30
j_gene: TRBJ1-1
d_gene: TRBD1
CDR3aa: CAWSGSIRDRGFEAFF
CDR3nt: TGTGCCTGGAGTGGTAGCATTCGGGACAGGGGTTTTGAAGCTTTCTTT

abundance: NA
v_gene: TRBV2
j_gene: TRBJ2-2
d_gene: NA
CDR3aa: CASIKGGRTGELFF
CDR3nt: TGTGCCAGCATAAAGGGGGGCAGGACCGGGGAGCTGTTTTTT

abundance: few
v_gene: TRBV7-6
j_gene: TRBJ1-3
d_gene: TRBD1
CDR3aa: CASSPQAGTGQGNTIYF
CDR3nt: TGTGCCAGCAGTCCCCAGGCTGGGACAGGGCAAGGAAACACCATATATTTT

abundance: NA
v_gene: TRBV5-4
j_gene: TRBJ2-3
d_gene: NA
CDR3aa: CASSGVDTQYF
CDR3nt: TGTGCCAGCAGCGGCGTGGATACGCAGTATTTT

abundance: NA
v_gene: TRBV6-5
j_gene: TRBJ1-6
d_gene: NA
CDR3aa: CASSPAWYSPLHF
CDR3nt: TGTGCCAGCAGCCCGGCATGGTATTCACCCCTCCACTTT

abundance: NA
v_gene: TRBV6-1
j_gene: TRBJ2-1
d_gene: TRBD2
CDR3aa: CASTGGKNYNEQFF
CDR3nt: TGTGCCAGCACCGGGGGGAAGAACTACAATGAGCAGTTCTTC

abundance: NA
v_gene: TRBV19
j_gene: TRBJ2-5
d_gene: TRBD2
CDR3aa: CASSILGTSGGETQYF
CDR3nt: TGTGCCAGTAGTATCCTTGGGACTAGCGGTGGAGAGACCCAGTACTTC

abundance: NA
v_gene: TRBV11-2
j_gene: TRBJ1-4
d_gene: NA
CDR3aa: CASSLAPAGTNEKLFF
CDR3nt: TGTGCCAGCAGCTTAGCCCCAGCCGGTACTAATGAAAAACTGTTTTTT

abundance: NA
v_gene: TRBV4-1
j_gene: TRBJ2-7
d_gene: NA
CDR3aa: CASSPRGGSSYEQYF
CDR3nt: TGCGCCAGCAGCCCCAGGGGGGGGAGCTCCTACGAGCAGTACTTC

abundance: NA
v_gene: TRBV2
j_gene: TRBJ1-4
d_gene: NA
CDR3aa: CASRPFNEKLFF
CDR3nt: TGTGCCAGCCGGCCATTTAATGAAAAACTGTTTTTT

abundance: once
v_gene: TRBV30
j_gene: TRBJ2-3
d_gene: NA
CDR3aa: CAWSKISDTQYF
CDR3nt: TGTGCCTGGAGCAAAATCTCAGATACGCAGTATTTT

abundance: NA
v_gene: TRBV7-2
j_gene: TRBJ1-1
d_gene: NA
CDR3aa: CASSLWNSEAFF
CDR3nt: TGTGCCAGCAGCTTATGGAATAGTGAAGCTTTCTTT

abundance: NA
v_gene: TRBV19
j_gene: TRBJ1-3
d_gene: NA
CDR3aa: CASRHRSSGNTIYF
CDR3nt: TGTGCCAGTAGACACAGGAGCTCTGGAAACACCATATATTTT

abundance: NA
v_gene: TRBV19
j_gene: TRBJ1-2
d_gene: NA
CDR3aa: CASSRGLVANYGYTF
CDR3nt: TGTGCCAGTAGTAGGGGACTTGTAGCTAACTATGGCTACACCTTC

abundance: NA
v_gene: TRBV27
j_gene: TRBJ1-1
d_gene: TRBD1
CDR3aa: CASSSTGGTEAFF
CDR3nt: TGTGCCAGCAGTAGCACAGGGGGCACTGAAGCTTTCTTT

abundance: NA
v_gene: TRBV10-1
j_gene: TRBJ1-2
d_gene: TRBD1
CDR3aa: CASSEGTGYNYGYTF
CDR3nt: TGCGCCAGCAGTGAAGGGACAGGGTATAACTATGGCTACACCTTC

abundance: once
v_gene: TRBV5-1
j_gene: TRBJ2-2
d_gene: NA
CDR3aa: CASSPGRRAGELFF
CDR3nt: TGCGCCAGCAGCCCGGGACGTAGGGCCGGGGAGCTGTTTTTT

abundance: NA
v_gene: TRBV20-1
j_gene: TRBJ1-2
d_gene: NA
CDR3aa: CSAREYGYTF
CDR3nt: TGCAGTGCTAGAGAATATGGCTACACCTTC

abundance: once
v_gene: TRBV6-5
j_gene: TRBJ1-2
d_gene: TRBD1
CDR3aa: CASSLRGPANYGYTF
CDR3nt: TGTGCCAGCAGTCTCAGGGGGCCGGCTAACTATGGCTACACCTTC

abundance: once
v_gene: TRBV25-1
j_gene: TRBJ1-2
d_gene: NA
CDR3aa: CASSAQGGYGYTF
CDR3nt: TGTGCCAGCAGTGCACAAGGGGGCTATGGCTACACCTTC

abundance: NA
v_gene: TRBV6-1
j_gene: TRBJ1-3
d_gene: NA
CDR3aa: CASSPTSGAGNTIYF
CDR3nt: TGTGCCAGCAGTCCTACCTCCGGGGCTGGAAACACCATATATTTT

abundance: NA
v_gene: TRBV28
j_gene: TRBJ1-2
d_gene: NA
CDR3aa: CASSQTGGYTF
CDR3nt: TGTGCCAGCAGTCAAACAGGTGGCTACACCTTC

abundance: NA
v_gene: TRBV2
j_gene: TRBJ1-6
d_gene: TRBD1
CDR3aa: CASEGDSNSPLHF
CDR3nt: TGTGCCAGCGAGGGGGACAGTAATTCACCCCTCCACTTT

abundance: NA
v_gene: TRBV6-5
j_gene: TRBJ2-1
d_gene: TRBD1
CDR3aa: CASSYPRTGSDNEQFF
CDR3nt: TGTGCCAGCAGTTACCCCCGGACAGGGTCGGACAATGAGCAGTTCTTC

abundance: NA
v_gene: TRBV5-6
j_gene: TRBJ1-6
d_gene: NA
CDR3aa: CASSLVDIPPLHF
CDR3nt: TGTGCCAGCAGCTTGGTGGACATCCCACCCCTCCACTTT

abundance: NA
v_gene: TRBV5-4
j_gene: TRBJ2-2
d_gene: NA
CDR3aa: CASSSNQKTLHANTGELFF
CDR3nt: TGTGCCAGCAGCTCCAACCAAAAGACTTTACACGCGAACACCGGGGAGCTGTTTTTT

abundance: NA
v_gene: TRBV6-4
j_gene: TRBJ1-6
d_gene: NA
CDR3aa: CASRDSSYNSPLHF
CDR3nt: TGTGCCAGCAGAGACAGCTCCTATAATTCACCCCTCCACTTT

abundance: NA
v_gene: TRBV29-1
j_gene: TRBJ2-2
d_gene: TRBD1
CDR3aa: CSVEGPGQGANTGELFF
CDR3nt: TGCAGCGTTGAGGGGCCGGGACAGGGGGCGAACACCGGGGAGCTGTTTTTT

abundance: NA
v_gene: TRBV6-5
j_gene: TRBJ2-7
d_gene: NA
CDR3aa: CASFTDPYEQYF
CDR3nt: TGTGCCAGCTTCACGGACCCCTACGAGCAGTACTTC

abundance: NA
v_gene: TRBV4-1
j_gene: TRBJ1-5
d_gene: NA
CDR3aa: CASSLGTPLQRNQPQHF
CDR3nt: TGCGCCAGCAGCCTCGGGACCCCTTTACAGAGGAATCAGCCCCAGCATTTT

abundance: NA
v_gene: TRBV10-3
j_gene: TRBJ2-5
d_gene: TRBD2
CDR3aa: CAISESLAGALDQETQYF
CDR3nt: TGTGCCATCAGTGAGTCCCTAGCGGGGGCCCTAGACCAAGAGACCCAGTACTTC

abundance: NA
v_gene: TRBV5-4
j_gene: TRBJ2-7
d_gene: TRBD1
CDR3aa: CATQPHGQGSHEQYF
CDR3nt: TGTGCCACCCAACCCCATGGACAGGGGTCCCACGAGCAGTACTTC

abundance: NA
v_gene: TRBV12-5
j_gene: TRBJ2-2
d_gene: NA
CDR3aa: CASGLGRVTGELFF
CDR3nt: TGTGCTAGTGGTTTGGGGAGGGTGACCGGGGAGCTGTTTTTT

abundance: NA
v_gene: TRBV7-8
j_gene: TRBJ2-1
d_gene: NA
CDR3aa: CASSFIDEQFF
CDR3nt: TGTGCCAGCAGCTTTATAGATGAGCAGTTCTTC

abundance: NA
v_gene: TRBV5-1
j_gene: TRBJ2-1
d_gene: NA
CDR3aa: CASSFLHEQFF
CDR3nt: TGCGCCAGCAGCTTCCTTCATGAGCAGTTCTTC